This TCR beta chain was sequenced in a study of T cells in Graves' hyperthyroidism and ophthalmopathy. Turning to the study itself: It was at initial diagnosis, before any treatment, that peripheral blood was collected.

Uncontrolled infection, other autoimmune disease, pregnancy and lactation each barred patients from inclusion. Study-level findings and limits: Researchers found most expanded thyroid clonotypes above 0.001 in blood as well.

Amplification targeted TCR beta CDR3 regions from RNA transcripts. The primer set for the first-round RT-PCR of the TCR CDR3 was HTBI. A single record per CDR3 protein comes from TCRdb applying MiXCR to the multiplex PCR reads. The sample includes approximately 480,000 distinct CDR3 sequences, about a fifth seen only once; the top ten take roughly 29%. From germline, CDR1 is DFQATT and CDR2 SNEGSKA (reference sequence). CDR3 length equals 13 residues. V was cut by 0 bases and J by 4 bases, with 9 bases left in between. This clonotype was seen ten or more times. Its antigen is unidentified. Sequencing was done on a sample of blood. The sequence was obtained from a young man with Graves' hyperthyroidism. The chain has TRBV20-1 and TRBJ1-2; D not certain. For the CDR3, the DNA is TGCAGTGCTAGAGATCATCGGAGCTATGGCTACACCTTC. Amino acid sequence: CSARDHRSYGYTF.